This record covers a single T cell receptor beta chain. The antigen this receptor binds is unknown. Nothing much larger sits one base from this clone, and base qualities are not available. Measured from the cysteine to the phenylalanine, the CDR3 is 16 residues long. Only CDR3 DNA remains: 48 bases, in frame from the first base. The germline V gene (reference sequence) gives CDR1 as LGHDT and CDR2 as YNNKEL. V is reduced by 6 bases and J by 6 bases, leaving a spacing of 23 bases between them. The library was prepared using 5' RACE. These reads were obtained on an Illumina HiSeq 2500. A second roughly 6 to 11 cycle PCR used a sample-barcoded 5' primer and a J-beta primer mix. Each TCR beta cDNA molecule received a unique molecular identifier from a template-switch 5' adaptor carrying 12 random nucleotides. At least 2.5 million CDR3-containing paired-end reads were obtained from each sample. First-strand cDNA synthesis was performed from all RNA using the Mint cDNA synthesis kit, with priming by a TRBC-specific oligonucleotide. Following uracil-DNA glycosylase treatment, a first 18-cycle PCR with universal primers M1SS and BC2_uni_R was performed on all cDNA. In the original analysis: For normalization, 1 million high-quality reads, each with a distinct molecular identifier, were randomly selected from each sample. Instead of being binned into consensus sequences, reads that shared molecular identifiers were thrown out. MiTCR, run with a Q25 quality threshold and the strictest error-elimination algorithm, handled CDR3 identification, clonotype clustering and error correction. A nonparametric unseen species model using Euler transformation provided a lower-bound estimate of total TCR beta diversity. The public reads were quality trimmed at Q25 with fastp and then assembled into clones with MiXCR by TCRdb, keeping productive beta chains. Duplicate CDR3 protein sequences are folded into a single record with the most common DNA and genes. These V and J calls are TCRdb output, not the study's own analysis. In all, the sample holds 1.2 million to 1.5 million distinct CDR3 sequences, and 42% of those were seen once. The ten most abundant clones make up roughly 7.9% of the sample.

This sample is part of a study of blood T cells in healthy people across ages (dated by TCRdb to the mid-2010s). Looking at the study overall: Template switching captured roughly one uniquely barcoded TCR beta cDNA molecule per two T cells in model experiments. Using deep sequencing normalized with unique cDNA molecular identifiers, the study measured how TCR beta repertoire diversity changes with age. The donors were split into four age groups: young (average 16 years), middle-aged (nearly 40), aged (approximately 59) and long-lived (over 75). To avoid experimental bias, donors of different ages were distributed randomly across sequencing lanes. For two donors (one aged 18 to 29 and one aged 80 or older), the study analyzed two additional independent replicas of 1 million unique cDNA reads from the same blood draw.

Study-level results and caveats: Total diversity estimates from one million sequenced T cells were considered lower bounds and underestimates. Because profiling used bulk unsorted PBMCs, naive and antigen-experienced compartments could not be compared conclusively. Observed TCR beta diversity correlated strongly with the percentage of naive T cells measured by flow cytometry. The long-lived group showed more naive CD4+ T cells, fewer expanded clones and increased TCR diversity than the aged group, suggesting age selection. As age increased, observed TCR beta diversity per million T cells dropped in a roughly linear way, and a significant reduction was already evident by age around 41. The CMV infection status of donors was not known, potentially confounding age-related changes in expanded clonotypes.

The approximately 41 donors, aged about 6 to 100 years, were systemically healthy Caucasian individuals from Russia. Each donor gave ten milliliters of peripheral blood, collected into EDTA-treated Vacutainer tubes. Ficoll-Paque density-gradient centrifugation was used to isolate PBMCs, with at least 6 million obtained per sample. Trizol reagent was used to extract total RNA from PBMCs, with at least 6 micrograms per sample. Naive CD45RAhigh/CD27high T cell percentages were measured by flow cytometry on a PBMC aliquot from every donor. Sequences were obtained from blood. The TCR was taken from a young woman in good health. The chain joins TRBV3-1 to TRBJ1-1; matching of 5 bases hints at TRBD1 as the D gene. DNA sequence: TGTGCCAGCAGTATCTCCGGGGGACTCTCTTCGGCTGAAGCTTTCTTT. Its product reads: CASSISGGLSSAEAFF.